These 10 T cell receptor beta chains share one sample of origin, sequenced in a study of blood T cell repertoires in COVID-19. TCRdb's table, derived via immunoSEQ multiplex PCR, lists solely in-frame clones and lacks some. The sample contains about 100,000 clones, 70% to 90% of which appear only once. The sample consisted of peripheral blood. The receptors shown here come from a man in his fifties with active or convalescent COVID-19.

The table lists this clone with a few counts. V and J are TRBV4-2 and TRBJ2-1, with D possibly being TRBD1 (7 bases). This CDR3 has 18 amino acids. In germline, CDR1 is LGHNA, CDR2 YNFKEQ. Deletions cut 0 bases from V and 7 bases from J, with 22 bases between. CDR3 DNA sequence: TGTGCCAGCAGCCAAGATCCCAATGGAGGGGGCTATCGGAATGAGCAGTTCTTC. Its protein is CASSQDPNGGGYRNEQFF.

The chain couples TRBV11-3 to TRBJ2-4; TRBD2 aligns across 12 bases. This CDR3 has 18 amino acids. J lost 1 base, V lost 5 bases, and 9 bases had no gene match. CDR1 is SGHNT and CDR2 is YENEEA in the germline V gene. The CDR3 here is CASSPGTSGPEAKNIQYF. Here the CDR3 DNA reads TGTGCCAGCAGCCCGGGGACTAGCGGGCCCGAGGCCAAAAACATTCAGTACTTC.

This chain links TRBV19 with TRBJ1-5; possibly TRBD1 for D (6 bases). Germline V gene lookup returns CDR1 LNHDA and CDR2 SQIVND (reference sequence). The germline V and J ends were trimmed by 5 bases and 6 bases, with 11 bases remaining between them. The length of the CDR3 is 13 residues. CDR3 bases: TGTGCCAGTAGTCTCAACAGGGTTCAGCCCCAGCATTTT. This sequence encodes CASSLNRVQPQHF.

The chain uses TRBV5-1 and TRBJ1-5; tentative D call: TRBD1 (6 bases). With 4 bases removed from V and 5 bases from J, the gap between germline ends came to 16 bases. This CDR3 is 15 amino acids long. Germline V gene lookup returns CDR1 SGHRS and CDR2 YFSETQ. CDR3 coding DNA: TGCGCCAGCAGCCTGGGGGGCGGTTTAGATCAGCCCCAGCATTTT. This codes for CASSLGGGLDQPQHF.

This chain joins TRBV5-4 and TRBJ1-2; the D gene is possibly TRBD1 (5 bases). CDR3 length: 17 amino acids. Germline lookup yields CDR1 SGHNT and CDR2 YYREEE (reference sequence). V lost 4 bases and J 0 bases, leaving 19 bases between the germline ends. Written as DNA, the CDR3 is TGTGCCAGCAGCATCCCGGTTGGTCCGGGGGCTAACTATGGCTACACCTTC. Amino acids: CASSIPVGPGANYGYTF.

The chain carries TRBV27 and TRBJ2-7, with D unresolved. The CDR3 sequence is 15 residues long. Germline loops: CDR1 MNHEY, CDR2 SMNVEV (reference sequence). Trimming stripped 1 base from V and 2 bases from J, with 12 bases between. DNA of the CDR3: TGTGCCAGCAGTTTATGGTCGCAGGTTCCCTACGAGCAGTACTTC. Protein sequence: CASSLWSQVPYEQYF.

This chain joins TRBV21-1 and TRBJ2-1; TRBD1, the D gene given by the table, was not confirmed from the DNA. TRBV21-1 constitutes a pseudogene. The CDR3 contains 16 residues. This CDR3 is CASRQDRGHSCYEQFF. CDR3 nucleotide sequence: TGTGCCAGCAGACAGGACAGGGGGCATAGTTGCTATGAGCAGTTCTTC.

The chain has TRBV6-5 and TRBJ2-1; 9 positions match TRBD2. The CDR3 extends over 16 amino acids. V dropped 4 bases and J dropped 3; count of bases not matched to a gene: 7. CDR1 is MNHEY and CDR2 is SVGAGI in the germline V gene. CDR3: CASSSVSGGLYNEQFF. The DNA of the CDR3 is TGTGCCAGCAGTTCCGTTAGCGGGGGACTCTACAATGAGCAGTTCTTC.

The chain recombines TRBV6-5 with TRBJ2-1; 8 nucleotides align to TRBD1. V shed 10 bases, J shed 2 bases, and the junction held 7 bases outside the gene matches. CDR3 length: 14 residues. The V gene's germline CDR1 is MNHEY and CDR2 SVGAGI. The CDR3 reads CATKTGQAYNEQFF. The CDR3 coding sequence is TGTGCCACCAAAACGGGACAGGCCTACAATGAGCAGTTCTTC.

This clone has a handful of counts. The J gene is TRBJ1-1, the V gene TRBV30, with D unresolved. Germline V gives CDR1 GTSNPN, CDR2 SVGIG (reference sequence). This CDR3 is built from 15 residues. Trimming stripped 0 bases from V and 0 bases from J, with 11 bases between. The CDR3 reads CAWSVMSGLNTEAFF. The CDR3 DNA is TGTGCCTGGAGTGTAATGAGCGGCTTGAACACTGAAGCTTTCTTT.